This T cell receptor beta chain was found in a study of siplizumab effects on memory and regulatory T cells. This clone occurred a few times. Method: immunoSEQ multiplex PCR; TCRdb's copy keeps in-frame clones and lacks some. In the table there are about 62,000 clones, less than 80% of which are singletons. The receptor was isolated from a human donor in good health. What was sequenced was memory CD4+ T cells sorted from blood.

In DNA form, the CDR3 reads TGTGCCAGCGGAAAAACGTCAGGGGGAAGTGAGCAGTACTTC. This sequence encodes CASGKTSGGSEQYF. The genes are TRBV25-1 and TRBJ2-7, with TRBD1 identical over 7 bases. J was trimmed by 7 bases and V by 8 bases; bases with no gene match: 14. The CDR3 runs 14 residues. Germline V gives CDR1 MGHDK, CDR2 SYGVNS.